This entry describes one T cell receptor (beta chain). Its target is unknown. The V and J ends lost 2 bases and 4 bases respectively, with 15 bases between them. Germline CDR1 and CDR2: LNHNV and YYDKDF (reference sequence). The CDR3 has 16 amino acids. The RNA input was roughly 0.5 to 1 ug, and it was reverse transcribed with random hexamers. Across 54 Vbeta and 13 Jbeta, TCR beta CDR3 was amplified with immunoSEQ multiplex PCR. Each CDR3 protein gets one entry after TCRdb re-called the immunoSEQ multiplex PCR reads with MiXCR. The sample records approximately 270,000 distinct CDR3 sequences, about 93% being singletons. CD8+ and CD4+ T cells from blood underwent TCR beta sequencing, which was carried out in a high-throughput format. This entry comes from a study of CD8 T cells in Susac syndrome. The study, taken as a whole, reports: An acknowledgment was made by the study that its TCR sequencing and HLA analysis involved relatively few individuals.

The TCR sequence derives from a human donor with multiple sclerosis. The chain carries TRBV15 and TRBJ1-3, with D unresolved. The specimen was CD4+ T cells from PBMCs. CDR3 sequence (DNA): TGTGCCACCAGCAGATCGATAGTGGCTTCGGGAAACACCATATATTTT. Translated: CATSRSIVASGNTIYF.